This TCR beta chain was retrieved from a study of CD8 T cells in Susac syndrome. It was with random hexamers that roughly 0.5 to 1 ug RNA was reverse transcribed. Amplification of the TCR beta CDR3 was carried out by immunoSEQ multiplex PCR, which spanned a total of 54 Vbeta and 13 Jbeta segments. TCRdb ran MiXCR on the immunoSEQ multiplex PCR reads and lists one entry per CDR3 protein. Altogether 150,000 to 200,000 distinct CDR3 sequences are present, roughly 95% being singletons, with the ten largest covering just over 0.13%. Sequencing of TCR beta was performed on blood CD8+ and CD4+ T cells. TEMRA cells were FACS-enriched, with CD8+ and CD4+ T cells isolated negatively. The J segment lost 7 bases and the V segment lost 5 bases, leaving 12 bases of the junction unmatched. Germline CDR1 reads SEHNR; CDR2 reads FQNEAQ (reference sequence). The CDR3 covers 15 residues.

This TCR derives from a human donor in good health. The sample taken for sequencing was CD4+ T cells from PBMCs. The V gene is TRBV7-9, the J gene TRBJ1-2; 8 nucleotides line up with TRBD1. The CDR3 spells CASSIGTGSYLGYTF. The CDR3 DNA is TGTGCCAGCAGCATCGGGACAGGTTCCTATCTTGGCTACACCTTC.